The T cell receptor (beta chain) under discussion was sequenced for a study of blood T cells in healthy people across ages. Points from the study as a whole: CMV infection status of these donors was not known. TCR beta diversity tracked closely with naive T cell percentage.

As to this clonotype: What it binds is not known.

All donors came from Russia, were Caucasian and healthy, and spanned ages roughly 6 to 95. Total RNA was isolated from each sample in quantities of at least 5 micrograms. The use of a sample-barcoded 5' primer and a J-beta primer mix characterized a second PCR of about 6 to 11 cycles. In TCRdb, the 5' RACE reads were re-called with MiXCR into one record per CDR3 protein. The data show roughly 830,000 distinct CDR3 sequences, with under 80% seen just once and 25% to 30% held by the top ten. CDR3 length equals 14 residues. Trimming took off 1 base at V and 3 bases at J, with 9 bases between the two ends. Germline V gene lookup returns CDR1 SGHTA and CDR2 FQGNSA.

The sample was blood. The genes are TRBV7-2 and TRBJ1-2; D not resolved. This TCR was sampled from a man aged 25 to 40 in good health. This CDR3 reads CASSLDGVDYGYTF. The CDR3 DNA follows: TGTGCCAGCAGCTTAGACGGGGTGGACTATGGCTACACCTTC.